A single sample gave rise to the 20 T cell receptor beta chains below, sequenced in a study of T cells in tumors after PD-1 blockade. This table comes from immunoSEQ multiplex PCR, and its TCRdb copy is limited to in-frame clones, with some not included. Counted here are over 60,000 clones, about 74% occurring once; the ten biggest clones make up about 4.4%. The source was PBMCs, collected after anti-PD-1 treatment. All receptors derive from a human donor with basal cell carcinoma.

There are a few counts of this clone. The chain links TRBV9 to TRBJ1-6, with D unclear. V was cut by 3 bases and J by 6 bases, with 7 bases left in between. This CDR3 comprises 13 residues. CDR1 is SGDLS, CDR2 YYNGEE, per germline. CDR3: CASSGSINSPLHF. For the CDR3, the DNA is TGTGCCAGCAGCGGGTCAATTAATTCACCCCTCCACTTT.

The chain recombines TRBV19 with TRBJ1-6; D is possibly TRBD1 (5 bases). CDR3 size: 15 residues. The V end was cut by 5 bases, the J end by 7 bases, with 15 bases between. Germline CDR1 is LNHDA and CDR2 is SQIVND (reference sequence). CDR3 nucleotides: TGTGCCAGTAGTGACGGGGCTCGGGGAAATTCACCCCTCCACTTT. It specifies CASSDGARGNSPLHF.

The J gene is TRBJ1-2, the V gene TRBV28; D perhaps matches TRBD1 (5 bases). The germline V and J ends were trimmed by 1 base and 5 bases, with 8 bases remaining between them. Germline values: CDR1 MDHEN, CDR2 SYDVKM. The CDR3 is made up of 13 amino acids. The CDR3 nucleotides read TGTGCCAGCAGTTTATTTGGGGGTTATGGCTACACCTTC. Residues: CASSLFGGYGYTF.

Points on this clone: Germline and junction disagree at one end, which may indicate a read error. The chain has TRBV3-1 (or the pseudogene TRBV3-2) and TRBJ2-3; 9 nucleotides match TRBD2. The CDR3 covers 16 residues. Germline CDR1 LGHDT, CDR2 YNNKEL (reference sequence). The CDR3 DNA reads TGTGCCAGCAGCCCCAGCGGGGGGCCCTGCACAGATACGCAGTGTTTT. Translating gives CASSPSGGPCTDTQCF.

The chain is built from TRBV28 and TRBJ1-2; the D is unclear. The CDR3 loop spans 12 amino acids. CDR1 is MDHEN, CDR2 SYDVKM, per germline. Deletions cut 3 bases from V and 6 bases from J, with 8 bases between. The CDR3 DNA reads TGTGCCAGCAGTTTCTCTAGGAATGGCTACACCTTC. This codes for CASSFSRNGYTF.

The genes are TRBV10-3 and TRBJ2-5, with TRBD2 matching over 9 bases. Germline trimming cut 6 bases from V and 5 bases from J; bases unmatched to any gene: 7. Germline CDR1 and CDR2: ENHRY and SYGVKD. The CDR3 has 14 amino acids. The chain's CDR3 is CAIRDPAGGETQYF. CDR3 sequence (DNA): TGTGCCATCAGAGATCCCGCGGGGGGGGAGACCCAGTACTTC.

This rearrangement joins TRBV30 to TRBJ2-3; unclear D gene. Germline V gene data show CDR1 as GTSNPN and CDR2 as SVGIG (reference sequence). The CDR3 sequence is 13 residues long. Trimming removed 4 bases from V and 0 bases from J, with 8 bases in between. Written as DNA, the CDR3 is TGTGCCTGGACTAGTGATAGCACAGATACGCAGTATTTT. Protein: CAWTSDSTDTQYF.

V is TRBV6-4 and J is TRBJ2-1, with a tentative D call TRBD2 (5 bases). Per the germline V gene, CDR1 is MRHNA and CDR2 is SNTAGT. Trimming took 0 bases from V and 2 from J, leaving 8 bases between them. CDR3 length: 15 residues. The CDR3 here is CASSDSLAPYNEQFF. CDR3 nucleotide sequence: TGTGCCAGCAGTGACTCCCTAGCCCCCTACAATGAGCAGTTCTTC.

The CDR3 DNA reads as TGTGCCAGTCAGGGGCGGGGGAACACTGAAGCTTTCTTT. Translating gives CASQGRGNTEAFF. The chain has TRBV6-5 and TRBJ1-1, with a possible D match to TRBD1 (6 bases). Germline CDR1 reads MNHEY; CDR2 reads SVGAGI. Trimming took 9 bases from V and 1 from J, leaving 12 bases between them. CDR3 size: 13 residues.

This chain links TRBV10-3 with TRBJ2-2, with D unclear. Germline V CDR1 and CDR2: ENHRY, SYGVKD. CDR3 size: 14 residues. V lost 7 bases and J lost 1, with 10 bases in between. CDR3 amino acids: CAIKAELNTGELFF. The DNA of the CDR3 is TGTGCCATCAAGGCCGAACTGAACACCGGGGAGCTGTTTTTT.

The V call is TRBV15, the J call TRBJ2-3; D is possibly TRBD1 or TRBD2 (5 bases each). This CDR3 spans 15 amino acids. Deletions cut 3 bases from V and 5 bases from J, with 15 bases between. CDR1 is LNHNV and CDR2 is YYDKDF in the germline V gene (reference sequence). The CDR3 region is CATSSLTGGGDTQYF. The CDR3, as DNA: TGTGCCACCAGCAGCCTTACAGGTGGGGGAGATACGCAGTATTTT.

V gene TRBV2 combines with J gene TRBJ2-7, with 8 bases that match TRBD1. Germline V CDR1 and CDR2: SNHLY, FYNNEI. V was clipped by 7 bases and J by 4 bases; unmatched bases: 9. CDR3 length equals 14 residues. The CDR3 nucleotides are TGTGCCAGCAATGGAGACAGGGGCAGGTACGAGCAGTACTTC. Translation gives CASNGDRGRYEQYF.

The chain carries TRBV19 and TRBJ2-1; no definite D call. Germline V gives CDR1 LNHDA, CDR2 SQIVND (reference sequence). The V end was cut by 5 bases, the J end by 2 bases, with 7 bases between. The CDR3 spans 13 residues. In nucleotides, the CDR3 is TGTGCCAGTAGTTCGTCTCCCTACAATGAGCAGTTCTTC. Amino acid sequence: CASSSSPYNEQFF.

V and J are TRBV7-2 and TRBJ2-1, with 9 nucleotides matching TRBD1. The ends lost 3 bases at V and 9 bases at J; junction bases unmatched: 6. Germline V gives CDR1 SGHTA, CDR2 FQGNSA. This CDR3 has 14 amino acids. CDR3 coding DNA: TGTGCCAGCAGCTTCGACAGGGGGTCGGTTGAGCAGTTCTTC. Translated, it gives CASSFDRGSVEQFF.

The rearrangement links TRBV24-1 to TRBJ1-5; D uncertain. Germline V lookup: CDR1 KGHDR, CDR2 SFDVKD. V lost 4 bases and J 4 bases, leaving 7 bases between the germline ends. This CDR3 comprises 13 residues. CDR3 sequence (DNA): TGTGCCACCAGTGAGGTGGGGAATCAGCCCCAGCATTTT. This codes for CATSEVGNQPQHF.

The rearrangement links TRBV5-4 to TRBJ2-1; D tentatively reads TRBD1 or TRBD2 (5 bases each). With 2 bases removed from V and 0 bases from J, the gap between germline ends came to 9 bases. The CDR3 length is 15 residues. Germline CDR1 SGHNT, CDR2 YYREEE (reference sequence). CDR3: CASSFKGSSYNEQFF. The DNA for the CDR3 is TGTGCCAGCAGCTTTAAGGGGAGCTCCTACAATGAGCAGTTCTTC.

The rearrangement links TRBV5-5 to TRBJ2-7, with TRBD2 matching 8 bases. CDR3 length: 13 residues. The J segment lost 7 bases and the V segment lost 3 bases, leaving 6 bases of the junction unmatched. Germline V gene data show CDR1 as SGHKS and CDR2 as YYEKEE (reference sequence). CDR3 bases: TGTGCCAGCAGCTCGGGAGGGCCGCTTGAGCAGTACTTC. It encodes CASSSGGPLEQYF.

This chain connects TRBV6-5 to TRBJ2-2; D is unclear. Germline CDR1 reads MNHEY; CDR2 reads SVGAGI. This CDR3 region has 13 residues. V was cut by 1 base and J by 1 base, with 1 base left in between. CDR3 nucleotide sequence: TGTGCCAGCAGTTACTGGAACACCGGGGAGCTGTTTTTT. Protein product: CASSYWNTGELFF.

The gene calls are TRBV10-3 and TRBJ1-6; the D gene is possibly TRBD1 (5 bases). Germline V gene sequence: CDR1 ENHRY, CDR2 SYGVKD. This CDR3 contains 12 residues. The V end lost 6 bases, the J end lost 6 bases, and 6 bases lay between the germline ends. CDR3 in amino acids: CAIRGLNSPLHF. In DNA form, the CDR3 reads TGTGCCATCAGGGGACTTAATTCACCCCTCCACTTT.

The gene calls are TRBV7-9 and TRBJ1-4, with 7 bases lining up with TRBD1. Looked up from germline, CDR1 is SEHNR and CDR2 is FQNEAQ (reference sequence). The V segment lost 6 bases and the J segment 2 bases; nucleotides outside the gene matches: 6. There are 15 residues in the CDR3. The CDR3 spells CASSPDRVTNEKLFF. The CDR3 DNA sequence: TGTGCCAGCAGTCCCGACAGGGTCACTAATGAAAAACTGTTTTTT.